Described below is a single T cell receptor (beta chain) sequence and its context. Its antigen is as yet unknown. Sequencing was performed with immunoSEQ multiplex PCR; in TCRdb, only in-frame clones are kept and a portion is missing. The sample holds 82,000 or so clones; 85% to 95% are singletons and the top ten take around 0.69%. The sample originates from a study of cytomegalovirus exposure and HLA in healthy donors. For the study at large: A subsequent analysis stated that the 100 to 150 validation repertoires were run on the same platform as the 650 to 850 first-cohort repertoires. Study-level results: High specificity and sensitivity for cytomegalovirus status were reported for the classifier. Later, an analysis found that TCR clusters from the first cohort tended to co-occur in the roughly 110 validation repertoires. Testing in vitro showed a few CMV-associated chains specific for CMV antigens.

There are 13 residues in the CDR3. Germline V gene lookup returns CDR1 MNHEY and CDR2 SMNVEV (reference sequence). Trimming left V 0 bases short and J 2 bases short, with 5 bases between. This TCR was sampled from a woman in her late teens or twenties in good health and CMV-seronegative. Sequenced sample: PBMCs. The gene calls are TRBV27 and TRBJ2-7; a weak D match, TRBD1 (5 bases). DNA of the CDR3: TGTGCCAGCAGTTTATCGGGGCCCTACGAGCAGTACTTC. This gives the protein CASSLSGPYEQYF.